The 21 T cell receptor beta chains below come from one sample, sequenced in a study of identifying expanded T cells in peripheral blood. The method was immunoSEQ multiplex PCR; TCRdb's version includes in-frame clones alone and lacks a portion of them. The sample lists more than 75,000 clones, 75% to 90% occurring once. The sample consisted of blood. The receptor source for this set is a person aged 18-70 years in good health.

This clone has a handful of counts. The chain recombines TRBV9 with TRBJ1-2, with D perhaps TRBD1 (6 bases). The germline gives CDR1 SGDLS, CDR2 YYNGEE. The V end lost 3 bases, the J end lost 4 bases, and 10 bases lay between the germline ends. There are 13 residues in the CDR3. The CDR3: CASSGTATYGYTF. The DNA for the CDR3 is TGTGCCAGCAGCGGGACAGCGACCTATGGCTACACCTTC.

This clone appeared a single time. The chain uses TRBV5-4 and TRBJ1-2; 7 bases agree with TRBD1. The germline V gene has CDR1 SGHNT and CDR2 YYREEE (reference sequence). Unmatched junction bases numbered 7, after V lost 4 bases and J lost 1 base. CDR3 size: 15 residues. The CDR3, as DNA: TGTGCCAGCAGCCGAAAACAGGGGAATAACTATGGCTACACCTTC. Its translation: CASSRKQGNNYGYTF.

V gene TRBV5-1 combines with J gene TRBJ2-5; D might be TRBD2 (6 bases). Trimming stripped 3 bases from V and 1 base from J, with 22 bases between. CDR3 length equals 18 residues. CDR1 SGHRS and CDR2 YFSETQ come from the germline V gene. The CDR3 bases are TGCGCCAGCAGCTCAATCCCAGCCGTCGGGACTCTCCAAGAGACCCAGTACTTC. Amino acid sequence: CASSSIPAVGTLQETQYF.

This sequence joins TRBV5-6 and TRBJ1-2; D ambiguous. The CDR3 runs to 14 residues. V shed 5 bases and J shed 0 bases, with 11 bases lying between them. Per the germline V gene, CDR1 is SGHDT and CDR2 is YYEEEE. CDR3 sequence: CASSSALTNYGYTF. The CDR3 region has the DNA TGTGCCAGCAGTTCAGCCTTGACTAACTATGGCTACACCTTC.

The rearrangement joins TRBV2 to TRBJ2-5; unclear D gene. Between the trimmed V and J ends, which lost 4 bases and 1 base, there was a span of 4 bases. The CDR3 is made up of 12 amino acids. The germline V gene encodes CDR1 SNHLY and CDR2 FYNNEI. CDR3 protein: CASSVVQETQYF. In DNA, the CDR3 is TGTGCCAGCAGTGTAGTCCAAGAGACCCAGTACTTC. The whole variable domain, filled in from reference TRBV2 and TRBJ2-5, reads EPEVTQTPSHQVTQMGQEVILRCVPISNHLYFYWYRQILGQKVEFLVSFYNNEISEKSEIFDDQFSVERPDGSNFTLKIRSTKLEDSAMYFCASSVVQETQYFGPGTRLLVL.

The chain couples TRBV7-3 to TRBJ2-7; D tentatively reads TRBD1 or TRBD2 (5 bases each). Between the trimmed V and J ends, which lost 5 bases and 4 bases, there was a span of 15 bases. The CDR3 totals 14 residues. From germline, CDR1 is SGHTA and CDR2 FQGTGA. The CDR3 region is CASSLSPEGYEQYF. Here the CDR3 DNA reads TGTGCCAGCAGCCTAAGTCCTGAGGGGTACGAGCAGTACTTC.

This sequence joins TRBV4-1 and TRBJ1-2, with no clear D. Trimming shortened V by 1 base and J by 4 bases, and 10 bases separated the two germline ends. The CDR3 has 14 amino acids. The germline V gene encodes CDR1 MGHRA and CDR2 YSYEKL. CDR3 nucleotides: TGCGCCAGCAGCCAAGTCGGTTACAGCTATGGCTACACCTTC. This codes for CASSQVGYSYGYTF.

CDR3 amino acids: CASSQNVGQLQETQYF. In nucleotides, the CDR3 is TGCGCCAGCAGCCAGAACGTGGGGCAGCTCCAAGAGACCCAGTACTTC. The chain joins TRBV4-1 to TRBJ2-5; D might be TRBD1 (5 bases). This CDR3 has 16 amino acids. Trimming took 3 bases from V and 1 from J, leaving 15 bases between them. Germline V lookup: CDR1 MGHRA, CDR2 YSYEKL.

The chain joins TRBV9 to TRBJ2-1, with D tentatively TRBD1 (5 bases). Trimming cost V 2 bases and J 0 bases, with 12 bases left between them. The CDR3 runs 16 residues. Germline assignment: CDR1 SGDLS and CDR2 YYNGEE. In nucleotides, the CDR3 is TGTGCCAGCAGCGTGGCCCAGGGAAGCTCCTACAATGAGCAGTTCTTC. This gives the protein CASSVAQGSSYNEQFF.

The rearrangement joins TRBV30 to TRBJ1-6, with 11 bases aligning to TRBD1. The V gene's germline CDR1 is GTSNPN and CDR2 SVGIG (reference sequence). V was pared by 3 bases and J by 7 bases, with 5 bases of the junction left unmatched. This CDR3 region has 15 residues. The CDR3 nucleotides are TGTGCCTGGAGCGCAAGGGACAGGGGGAATTCACCCCTCCACTTT. This encodes CAWSARDRGNSPLHF.

The J gene is TRBJ2-7, the V gene TRBV5-4; D is possibly TRBD1 or TRBD2 (5 bases each). This CDR3 has 14 amino acids. Germline loops: CDR1 SGHNT, CDR2 YYREEE (reference sequence). Between the trimmed V and J ends, which lost 0 bases and 4 bases, there was a span of 11 bases. CDR3 in amino acids: CASSLAGTLYEQYF. CDR3 DNA sequence: TGTGCCAGCAGCTTGGCAGGGACCCTTTACGAGCAGTACTTC. The full variable domain, its missing parts supplied by reference TRBV5-4 and TRBJ2-7, is ETGVTQSPTHLIKTRGQQVTLRCSSQSGHNTVSWYQQALGQGPQFIFQYYREEENGRGNFPPRFSGLQFPNYSSELNVNALELDDSALYLCASSLAGTLYEQYFGPGTRLTVT.

The CDR3 DNA reads as TGTGCCAGCATGTTGGGACGGCGAGGGGTTGACGAGCAGTACTTC. It yields the protein CASMLGRRGVDEQYF. This sequence joins TRBV27 and TRBJ2-7; the D call may be TRBD1 or TRBD2 (5 bases each). The germline gives CDR1 MNHEY, CDR2 SMNVEV (reference sequence). There are 15 residues in the CDR3. Trimming cost V 7 bases and J 5 bases, with 21 bases left between them.

V is TRBV27 and J is TRBJ2-7; TRBD1 is a possible D gene (7 bases). Looked up from germline, CDR1 is MNHEY and CDR2 is SMNVEV (reference sequence). V lost 1 base, J lost 2 bases, and 12 bases lay in between. The length of the CDR3 is 15 residues. CDR3 protein: CASSLLQGRTYEQYF. The CDR3 DNA is TGTGCCAGCAGTTTATTACAGGGGAGGACCTACGAGCAGTACTTC.

This sequence joins TRBV7-9 and TRBJ2-2; D may match TRBD1 or TRBD2 (6 bases each). Trimming took off 10 bases at V and 2 bases at J, with 20 bases between the two ends. This CDR3 spans 16 amino acids. Germline V gives CDR1 SEHNR, CDR2 FQNEAQ (reference sequence). The CDR3: CATYPTGAANTGELFF. For the CDR3, the DNA is TGTGCCACCTACCCCACGGGGGCAGCAAACACCGGGGAGCTGTTTTTT.

About this clone: The same CDR3 can be traced to other DNA sequences in this sample. This rearrangement joins TRBV7-2 to TRBJ1-3, with 7 bases lining up with TRBD1. The CDR3 runs 16 residues. V gave up 0 bases and J gave up 1 base; unmatched junction bases: 3. CDR1 and CDR2 from the germline V gene are SGHTA and FQGNSA. Written as DNA, the CDR3 is TGTGCCAGCAGCTTAGCGACAGGGTTGTCTGGAAACACCATATATTTT. This sequence encodes CASSLATGLSGNTIYF.

About this clone itself: An end of the junction does not agree with germline; a read error may underlie this. The chain is built from TRBV11-2 and TRBJ2-7; D is possibly TRBD1 or TRBD2 (5 bases each). This CDR3 has 18 amino acids. The V gene's germline CDR1 is SGHAT and CDR2 FQNNGV. The CDR3 DNA sequence: TGTGCCAGCACCTTAACCATAGGGACGGCAGATGATTCCTACGAGCAGTACTTC. Its protein is CASTLTIGTADDSYEQYF.

This chain joins TRBV15 and TRBJ2-1; D uncertain. There are 16 residues in the CDR3. CDR1 is LNHNV and CDR2 is YYDKDF in the germline V gene (reference sequence). Trimming stripped 3 bases from V and 6 bases from J, with 18 bases between. The chain's CDR3 is CATSRLGYWGSNEQFF. CDR3 DNA sequence: TGTGCCACCAGCAGGCTCGGATACTGGGGTAGCAATGAGCAGTTCTTC.

V gene TRBV19 combines with J gene TRBJ1-4, with TRBD1 identical over 8 bases. The V gene end was trimmed by 5 bases and the J gene end by 3 bases; junction bases not matched to a gene: 8. CDR1 is LNHDA, CDR2 SQIVND, per germline (reference sequence). The CDR3 sequence is 16 residues long. CDR3 DNA sequence: TGTGCCAGTAGTCGGAACACACAGGGGGCTAATGAAAAACTGTTTTTT. Its translation is CASSRNTQGANEKLFF.

The chain is built from TRBV11-2 and TRBJ2-7; D assignment may be TRBD1 or TRBD2 (6 bases each). Germline lookup yields CDR1 SGHAT and CDR2 FQNNGV. This CDR3 spans 15 amino acids. Trimming cost V 0 bases and J 1 base, with 10 bases left between them. The CDR3 coding sequence is TGTGCCAGCAGCTTAGAGGCGGGACAATCCTACGAGCAGTACTTC. It codes for CASSLEAGQSYEQYF.

The genes are TRBV4-3 and TRBJ2-1; tentatively, D is TRBD1 (5 bases). Trimming pared 0 bases from V and 2 bases from J, leaving 11 bases between. In germline, CDR1 is LGHNA, CDR2 YSLEER. CDR3 length: 16 amino acids. The CDR3 loop is CASSQDRPRAYNEQFF. For the CDR3, the DNA is TGCGCCAGCAGCCAAGATCGGCCCAGGGCCTACAATGAGCAGTTCTTC.

The rearrangement links TRBV6-5 to TRBJ1-1, with 7 bases matching TRBD1. V trimming: 1 base; J trimming: 1 base; junction bases outside the gene matches: 3. CDR3 length: 15 amino acids. CDR1 and CDR2 from the germline V gene are MNHEY and SVGAGI. CDR3 amino acids: CASSYLAGGNTEAFF. The CDR3 region has the DNA TGTGCCAGCAGTTACTTGGCAGGGGGGAACACTGAAGCTTTCTTT.